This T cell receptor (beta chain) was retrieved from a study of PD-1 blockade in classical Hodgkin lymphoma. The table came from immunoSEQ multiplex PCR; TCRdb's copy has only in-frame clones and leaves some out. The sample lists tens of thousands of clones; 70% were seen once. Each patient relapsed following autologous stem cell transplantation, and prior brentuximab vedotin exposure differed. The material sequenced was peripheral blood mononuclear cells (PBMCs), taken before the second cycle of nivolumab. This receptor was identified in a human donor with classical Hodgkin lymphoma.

The CDR3 loop is CASGPAIQETQYF. In DNA form, the CDR3 reads TGTGCCAGCGGGCCGGCTATCCAAGAGACCCAGTACTTC. The chain joins TRBV28 to TRBJ2-5; the D is unclear. Deletions cut 8 bases from V and 1 base from J, with 11 bases between. CDR3 length: 13 amino acids. CDR1 is MDHEN and CDR2 is SYDVKM in the germline V gene.